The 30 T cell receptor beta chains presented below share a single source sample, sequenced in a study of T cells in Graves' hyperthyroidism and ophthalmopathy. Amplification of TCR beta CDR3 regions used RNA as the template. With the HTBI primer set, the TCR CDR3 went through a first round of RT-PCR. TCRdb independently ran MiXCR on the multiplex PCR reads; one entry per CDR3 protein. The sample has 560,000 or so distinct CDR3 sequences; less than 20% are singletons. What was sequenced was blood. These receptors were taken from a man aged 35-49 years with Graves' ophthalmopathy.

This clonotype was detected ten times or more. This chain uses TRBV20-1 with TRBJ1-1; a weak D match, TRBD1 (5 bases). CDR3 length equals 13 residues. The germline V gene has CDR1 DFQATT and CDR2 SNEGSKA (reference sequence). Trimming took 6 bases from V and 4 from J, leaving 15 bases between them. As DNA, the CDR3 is TGCAGTGCGGGTGGCAGGGTGGGCACTGAAGCTTTCTTT. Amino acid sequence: CSAGGRVGTEAFF.

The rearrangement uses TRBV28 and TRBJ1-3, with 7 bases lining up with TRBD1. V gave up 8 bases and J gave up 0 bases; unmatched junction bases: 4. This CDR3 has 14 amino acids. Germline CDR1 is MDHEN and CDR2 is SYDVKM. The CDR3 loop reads CASCGTVSGNTIYF. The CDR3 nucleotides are TGTGCCAGCTGCGGGACAGTCTCTGGAAACACCATATATTTT.

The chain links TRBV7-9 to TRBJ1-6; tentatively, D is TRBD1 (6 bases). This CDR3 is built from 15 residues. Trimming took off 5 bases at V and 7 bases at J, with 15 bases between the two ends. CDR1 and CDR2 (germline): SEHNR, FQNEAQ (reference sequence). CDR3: CASSLEQGLNSPLHF. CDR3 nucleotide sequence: TGTGCCAGCAGCCTAGAACAGGGTCTGAATTCACCCCTCCACTTT.

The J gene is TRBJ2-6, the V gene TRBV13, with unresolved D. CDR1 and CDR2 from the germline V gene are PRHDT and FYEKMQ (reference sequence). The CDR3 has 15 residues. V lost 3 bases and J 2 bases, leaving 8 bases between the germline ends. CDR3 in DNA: TGTGCCAGCAGCTTCAATCAACCTGGGGCCAACGTCCTGACTTTC. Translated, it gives CASSFNQPGANVLTF.

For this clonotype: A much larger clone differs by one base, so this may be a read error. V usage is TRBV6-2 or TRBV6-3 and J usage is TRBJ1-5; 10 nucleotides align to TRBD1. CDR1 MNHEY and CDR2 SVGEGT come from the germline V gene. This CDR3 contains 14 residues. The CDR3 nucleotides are TGTGCCGGCAGTTGGGGGACAGGGGATCAGCCCCAGCATTTT. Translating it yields CAGSWGTGDQPQHF.

The CDR3 protein is CASTLTGGGEQYF. The DNA of the CDR3 is TGTGCCAGCACACTGACAGGGGGTGGCGAGCAGTACTTC. This chain joins TRBV25-1 and TRBJ2-7; 9 bases agree with TRBD1. The trim removed 7 bases at V and 6 bases at J, leaving 7 bases unmatched. Germline V gives CDR1 MGHDK, CDR2 SYGVNS. There are 13 residues in the CDR3.

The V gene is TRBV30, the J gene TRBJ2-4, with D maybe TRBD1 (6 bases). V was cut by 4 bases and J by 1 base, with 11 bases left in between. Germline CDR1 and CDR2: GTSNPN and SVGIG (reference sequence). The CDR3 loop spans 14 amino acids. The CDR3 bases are TGTGCCTGGAACAGGGAGAGGGCCAAAAACATTCAGTACTTC. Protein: CAWNRERAKNIQYF.

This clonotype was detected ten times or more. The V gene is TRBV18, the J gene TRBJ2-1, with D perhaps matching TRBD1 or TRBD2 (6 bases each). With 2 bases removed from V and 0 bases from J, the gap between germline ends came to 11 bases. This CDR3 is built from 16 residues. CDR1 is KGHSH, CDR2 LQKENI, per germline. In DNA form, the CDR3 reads TGTGCCAGCTCACCAGGGGCGGGACACTCCTACAATGAGCAGTTCTTC. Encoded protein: CASSPGAGHSYNEQFF.

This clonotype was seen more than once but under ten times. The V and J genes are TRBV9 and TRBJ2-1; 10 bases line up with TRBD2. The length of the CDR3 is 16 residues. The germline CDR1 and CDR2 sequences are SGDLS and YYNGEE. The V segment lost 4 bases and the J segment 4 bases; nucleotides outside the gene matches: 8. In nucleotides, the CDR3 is TGTGCCAGCAGCCCGTCAAGCGGGGGGGTTTACAATGAGCAGTTCTTC. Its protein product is CASSPSSGGVYNEQFF.

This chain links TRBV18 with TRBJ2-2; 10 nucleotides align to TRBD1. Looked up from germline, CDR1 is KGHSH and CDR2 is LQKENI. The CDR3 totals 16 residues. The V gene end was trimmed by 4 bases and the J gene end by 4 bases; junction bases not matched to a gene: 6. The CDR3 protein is CASSLEGTGVTGELFF. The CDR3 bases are TGTGCCAGCTCACTGGAGGGGACAGGGGTCACCGGGGAGCTGTTTTTT. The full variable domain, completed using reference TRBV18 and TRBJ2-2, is NAGVMQNPRHLVRRRGQEARLRCSPMKGHSHVYWYRQLPEEGLKFMVYLQKENIIDESGMPKERFSAEFPKEGPSILRIQQVVRGDSAAYFCASSLEGTGVTGELFFGEGSRLTVL.

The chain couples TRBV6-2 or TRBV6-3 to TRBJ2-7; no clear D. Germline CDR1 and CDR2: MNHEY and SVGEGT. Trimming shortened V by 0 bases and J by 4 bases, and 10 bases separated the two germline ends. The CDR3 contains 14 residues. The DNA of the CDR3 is TGTGCCAGCAGTTACTCCCTACCGGCTTACGAGCAGTACTTC. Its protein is CASSYSLPAYEQYF.

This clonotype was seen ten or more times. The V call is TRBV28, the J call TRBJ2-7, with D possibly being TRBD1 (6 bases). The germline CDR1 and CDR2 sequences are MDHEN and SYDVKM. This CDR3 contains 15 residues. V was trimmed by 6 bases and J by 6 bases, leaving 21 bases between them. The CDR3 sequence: CASSMTGLFPPEQYF. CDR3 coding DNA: TGTGCCAGCAGCATGACAGGACTCTTTCCACCCGAGCAGTACTTC.

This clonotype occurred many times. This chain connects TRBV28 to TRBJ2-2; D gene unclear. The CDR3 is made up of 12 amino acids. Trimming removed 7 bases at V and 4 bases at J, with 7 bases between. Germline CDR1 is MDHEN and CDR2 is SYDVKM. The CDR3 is CASKRPTGELFF. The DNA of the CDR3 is TGTGCCAGCAAACGTCCCACCGGGGAGCTGTTTTTT.

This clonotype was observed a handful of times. The chain's CDR3 is CASRIGQTSNYGYTF. CDR3 DNA sequence: TGTGCCAGCAGGATAGGACAGACTTCTAACTATGGCTACACCTTC. This chain joins TRBV2 and TRBJ1-2, with D possibly being TRBD1 (6 bases). The V gene's germline CDR1 is SNHLY and CDR2 FYNNEI. With 6 bases removed from V and 0 bases from J, the gap between germline ends came to 14 bases. The CDR3 contains 15 residues.

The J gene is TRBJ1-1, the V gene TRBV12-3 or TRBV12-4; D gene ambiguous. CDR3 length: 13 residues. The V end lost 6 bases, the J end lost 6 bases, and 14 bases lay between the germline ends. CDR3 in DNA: TGTGCCAGCAGCGTAGAGGCCTCGTCTGAAGCTTTCTTT. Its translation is CASSVEASSEAFF.

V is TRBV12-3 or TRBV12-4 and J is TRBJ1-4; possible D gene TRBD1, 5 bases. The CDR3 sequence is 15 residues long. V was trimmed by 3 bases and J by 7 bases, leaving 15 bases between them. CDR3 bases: TGTGCCAGCAGTTTGGGAGGGCGGAGGGGTGAAAAACTGTTTTTT. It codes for CASSLGGRRGEKLFF.

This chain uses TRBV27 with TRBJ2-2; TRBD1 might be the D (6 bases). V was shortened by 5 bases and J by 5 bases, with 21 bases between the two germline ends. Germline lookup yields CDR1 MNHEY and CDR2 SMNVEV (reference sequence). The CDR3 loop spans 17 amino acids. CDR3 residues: CASSPPGASWLTGELFF. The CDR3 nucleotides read TGTGCCAGCAGTCCCCCAGGGGCTAGCTGGTTGACCGGGGAGCTGTTTTTT.

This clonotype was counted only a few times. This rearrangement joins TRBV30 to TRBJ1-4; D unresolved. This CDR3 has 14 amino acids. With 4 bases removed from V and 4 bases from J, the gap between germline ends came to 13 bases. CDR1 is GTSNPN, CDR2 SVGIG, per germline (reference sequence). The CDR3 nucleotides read TGTGCCTGGACCTTGAAGGGTTTTAATGAAAAACTGTTTTTT. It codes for CAWTLKGFNEKLFF.

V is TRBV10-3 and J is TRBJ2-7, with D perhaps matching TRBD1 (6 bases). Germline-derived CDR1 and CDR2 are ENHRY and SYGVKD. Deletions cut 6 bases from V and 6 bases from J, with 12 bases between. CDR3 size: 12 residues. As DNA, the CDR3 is TGTGCCATCAGGGACACAGGGAGCGAGCAGTACTTC. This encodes CAIRDTGSEQYF.

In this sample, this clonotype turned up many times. The CDR3 DNA reads as TGTGCCAGCAGCCAAGGTTGGGAGTTCCCATACGAGCAGTACTTC. Amino acid sequence: CASSQGWEFPYEQYF. The chain is built from TRBV3-1 and TRBJ2-7; tentatively, D is TRBD2 (5 bases). Deletions cut 1 base from V and 4 bases from J, with 14 bases between. The CDR3 consists of 15 residues. In germline, CDR1 is LGHDT, CDR2 YNNKEL (reference sequence).

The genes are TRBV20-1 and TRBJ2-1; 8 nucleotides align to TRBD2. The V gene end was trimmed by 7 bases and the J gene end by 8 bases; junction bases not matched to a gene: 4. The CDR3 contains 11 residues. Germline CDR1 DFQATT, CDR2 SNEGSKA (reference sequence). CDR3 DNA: TGCAGTGTCGGGGGGGCCTATGAGCAGTTCTTC. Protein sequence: CSVGGAYEQFF.

CDR3 residues: CASWTAHTDTQYF. The CDR3 DNA reads as TGTGCCAGTTGGACAGCCCATACAGATACGCAGTATTTT. The rearrangement uses TRBV6-1 and TRBJ2-3; D is possibly TRBD1 (6 bases). The CDR3 runs to 13 residues. The germline V gene encodes CDR1 MNHNS and CDR2 SASEGT. Trimming pared 9 bases from V and 3 bases from J, leaving 13 bases between.

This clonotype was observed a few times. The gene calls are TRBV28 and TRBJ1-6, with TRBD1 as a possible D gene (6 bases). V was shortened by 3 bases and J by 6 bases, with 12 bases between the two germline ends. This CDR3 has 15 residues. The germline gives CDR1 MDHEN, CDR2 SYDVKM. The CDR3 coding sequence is TGTGCCAGCAGTTTCCAGGGGAGGGGTAATTCACCCCTCCACTTT. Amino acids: CASSFQGRGNSPLHF.

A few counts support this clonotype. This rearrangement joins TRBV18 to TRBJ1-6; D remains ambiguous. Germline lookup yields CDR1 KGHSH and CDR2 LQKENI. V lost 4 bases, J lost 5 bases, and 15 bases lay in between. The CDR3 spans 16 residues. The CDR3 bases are TGTGCCAGCTCACAGTATCGGGCTGGCGATAATTCACCCCTCCACTTT. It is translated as CASSQYRAGDNSPLHF.

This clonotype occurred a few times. Written as DNA, the CDR3 is TGCAGTGCTAGAGTTCAGGGTCAGCCCCAGCATTTT. This translates into CSARVQGQPQHF. V and J are TRBV20-1 and TRBJ1-5, with D perhaps matching TRBD1 (5 bases). The CDR3 length is 12 residues. Germline loops: CDR1 DFQATT, CDR2 SNEGSKA (reference sequence). V lost 1 base to trimming and J lost 6 bases, with 7 bases between them.

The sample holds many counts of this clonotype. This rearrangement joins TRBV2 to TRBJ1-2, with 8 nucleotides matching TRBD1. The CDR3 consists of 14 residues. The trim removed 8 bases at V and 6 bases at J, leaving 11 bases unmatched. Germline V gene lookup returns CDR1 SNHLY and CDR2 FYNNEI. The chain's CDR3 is CASDPIQGVNGYTF. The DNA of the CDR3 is TGTGCCAGCGACCCTATACAGGGGGTTAATGGCTACACCTTC.

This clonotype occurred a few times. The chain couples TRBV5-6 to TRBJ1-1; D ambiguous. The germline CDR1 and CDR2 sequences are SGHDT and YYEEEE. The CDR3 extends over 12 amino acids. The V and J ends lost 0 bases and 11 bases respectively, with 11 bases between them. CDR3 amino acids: CASSLEEGLAFF. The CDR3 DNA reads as TGTGCCAGCAGCTTGGAGGAAGGATTGGCTTTCTTT.

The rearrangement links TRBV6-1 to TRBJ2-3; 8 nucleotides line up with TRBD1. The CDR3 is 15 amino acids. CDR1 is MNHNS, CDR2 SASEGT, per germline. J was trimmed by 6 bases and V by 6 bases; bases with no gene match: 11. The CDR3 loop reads CASRSGQGWTDTQYF. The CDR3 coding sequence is TGTGCCAGCAGGAGCGGACAGGGATGGACGGATACGCAGTATTTT.

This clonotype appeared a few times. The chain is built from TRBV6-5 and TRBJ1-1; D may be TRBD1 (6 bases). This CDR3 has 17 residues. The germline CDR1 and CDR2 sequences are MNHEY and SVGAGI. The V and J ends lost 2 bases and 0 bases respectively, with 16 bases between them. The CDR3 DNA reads TGTGCCAGCAGTTACGGGGGACACGAGATCATGAACACTGAAGCTTTCTTT. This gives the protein CASSYGGHEIMNTEAFF.

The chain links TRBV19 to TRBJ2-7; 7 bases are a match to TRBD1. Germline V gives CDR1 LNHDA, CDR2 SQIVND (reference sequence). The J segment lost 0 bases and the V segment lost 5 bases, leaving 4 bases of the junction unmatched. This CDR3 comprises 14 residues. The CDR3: CASSRQGISYEQYF. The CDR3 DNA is TGTGCCAGTAGTCGACAGGGTATCTCCTACGAGCAGTACTTC.